This record looks at one TCR beta chain sequence and its context. The antigen is undetermined. The data originate from a study of T cells in Graves' hyperthyroidism and ophthalmopathy. CDR1 and CDR2 from the germline V gene are SQVTM and ANQGSEA. The CDR3 covers 10 residues. The V end was cut by 8 bases, the J end by 6 bases, with 11 bases between. The TCR beta CDR3 regions underwent amplification using RNA transcripts as the source. The HTBI primer set served for first-round RT-PCR of the TCR CDR3. TCRdb independently ran MiXCR on the multiplex PCR reads; one entry per CDR3 protein. The table lists about 640,000 distinct CDR3 sequences, about 45% of them singletons, with under 8.5% in the top ten. Diagnoses rested on clinical symptoms, serum thyroxine and TRAb, thyroid ultrasound and orbital computed tomography. Study-level findings and limits: Stable hyperthyroidism and ophthalmopathy were separated using 13 V-J signatures. Blood also carried most thyroid clonotypes expanded above 0.001.

The sample consisted of peripheral blood or thyroid tissue (not recorded which). The J gene is TRBJ2-7, the V gene TRBV29-1, with D hard to call. The receptor's source is an adult man with Graves' disease, either hyperthyroidism or ophthalmopathy (not recorded which). CDR3 amino acids: CSIDHREQYF. The DNA for the CDR3 is TGCAGCATCGATCATCGCGAGCAGTACTTC.